This is a list of T cell receptor beta chains from one sample in a study of human T cells and chemical hapten exposure. Via MiXCR, TCRdb re-called the RACE reads, giving one row per CDR3 protein. The top ten hold approximately 5.4% of the sample, which has under 450,000 distinct CDR3 sequences, 6% to 7% seen once. The material was whole blood, obtained in connection with sensitization to the hapten diphenylcyclopropenone (DPC). The receptors shown here come from a woman younger than 30 with alopecia areata. Some clones in this sample may be carry-over from other donors' samples. Each CDR3 is given with its conserved first and last residue. Fields, in order: CDR3 DNA, CDR3 protein, D gene, V gene, clone size, J gene. A D gene is named only where the DNA matches it firmly. Size is omitted from some rows. Given values are once, few, many or a class for expanded clones.

DNA: TGCGCCAGCAGCCAAGTATCGGACAGGGTAATAGATCAGCCCCAGCATTTT
CDR3: CASSQVSDRVIDQPQHF
D: TRBD1
V: TRBV4-3
size: few
J: TRBJ1-5

DNA: TGTGCCAGCTATGGGGGACCGACGTGGACCCAGTACTTC
CDR3: CASYGGPTWTQYF
D: -
V: TRBV6-6
size: -
J: TRBJ2-5

DNA: TGCGCCAGCAGCCAGCTGATCCCAGCGGGGGGTACCTACGAGCAGTACTTC
CDR3: CASSQLIPAGGTYEQYF
D: TRBD2
V: TRBV4-3
size: many
J: TRBJ2-7

DNA: TGTGCCAGTAGTGCCCGGGACTTCGTCGAGACCCAGTACTTC
CDR3: CASSARDFVETQYF
D: -
V: TRBV19
size: -
J: TRBJ2-5

DNA: TGTGCCAGCAGTTTATTGGTCAGGCAGAACACTGAAGCTTTCTTT
CDR3: CASSLLVRQNTEAFF
D: -
V: TRBV12-3/TRBV12-4
size: few
J: TRBJ1-1

DNA: TGTGCCAGCAGTTTTCTTGGTGCCGGCTACGAGCAGTACTTC
CDR3: CASSFLGAGYEQYF
D: -
V: TRBV28
size: few
J: TRBJ2-7

DNA: TGTGCCAGCAGTAGGACCCTAGAGACCCAGTACTTC
CDR3: CASSRTLETQYF
D: -
V: TRBV2
size: -
J: TRBJ2-5

DNA: TGTGCCAGCAGTTTTACAGGAGGCAATCAGCCCCAGCATTTT
CDR3: CASSFTGGNQPQHF
D: -
V: TRBV12-3/TRBV12-4
size: many
J: TRBJ1-5

DNA: TGTGCCAGCAGCACCAACAGGGCAGGCAATCAGCCCCAGCATTTT
CDR3: CASSTNRAGNQPQHF
D: -
V: TRBV6-2/TRBV6-3
size: many
J: TRBJ1-5

DNA: TGTGCCAGCAAAGACAGCGCAAGGGAGAGTGAAAAACTGTTTTTT
CDR3: CASKDSARESEKLFF
D: -
V: TRBV6-5
size: many
J: TRBJ1-4

DNA: TGTGCCAGCGGCTTTGTTCAGGGGCCAGATACGCAGTATTTT
CDR3: CASGFVQGPDTQYF
D: -
V: TRBV7-9
size: -
J: TRBJ2-3

DNA: TGTGCCAGCAGTGGAAGCGGGGGGGCCTTGGATGAGCAGTTCTTC
CDR3: CASSGSGGALDEQFF
D: TRBD2
V: TRBV6-4
size: many
J: TRBJ2-1

DNA: TGTGCCAGTGAAGGGGCTCTGGGTTCGCCCCAGCATTTT
CDR3: CASEGALGSPQHF
D: -
V: TRBV18
size: few
J: TRBJ1-5

DNA: TGTGCCAGCAGCTTATCCCTAACTAGCGGGGGTGGAGATACGCAGTATTTT
CDR3: CASSLSLTSGGGDTQYF
D: TRBD2
V: TRBV7-3
size: -
J: TRBJ2-3

DNA: TGCGCCAGCCGGCTCGTCGGGACTAGTGGGGCTGAGCAGTTCTTC
CDR3: CASRLVGTSGAEQFF
D: TRBD2
V: TRBV5-1
size: few
J: TRBJ2-1

DNA: TGTGCCAGCAGGATCGGGACCCCAGGGTCCTCCTACGAGCAGTACTTC
CDR3: CASRIGTPGSSYEQYF
D: -
V: TRBV6-5
size: -
J: TRBJ2-7

DNA: TGCGCCAGCAGTCAGGGTTTTGGGAACATTCAGTACTTC
CDR3: CASSQGFGNIQYF
D: -
V: TRBV10-2
size: -
J: TRBJ2-4

DNA: TGTGCCAGCAGCGTAGACGGAGTGAGTTTCTACGAGCAGTACTTC
CDR3: CASSVDGVSFYEQYF
D: -
V: TRBV9
size: -
J: TRBJ2-7

DNA: TGCAGCGTTGTCCCCGACGGATCCTACGAGCAGTACTTC
CDR3: CSVVPDGSYEQYF
D: -
V: TRBV29-1
size: -
J: TRBJ2-7

DNA: TGCAGCGTTGCAACCGGGACAGGGAATAATTCACCCCTCCACTTT
CDR3: CSVATGTGNNSPLHF
D: TRBD1
V: TRBV29-1
size: many
J: TRBJ1-6

DNA: TGTGCCAGCAGCCAGCCGGGAGGGGGCTATGGCTACACCTTC
CDR3: CASSQPGGGYGYTF
D: -
V: TRBV3-1
size: many
J: TRBJ1-2

DNA: TGTGCCAGCAGCCAAGGAATGGGACAGTACAATCAGCCCCAGCATTTT
CDR3: CASSQGMGQYNQPQHF
D: TRBD1
V: TRBV3-1
size: many
J: TRBJ1-5

DNA: TGTGCCAGCAGGCGTCAGGGAGTCGATACTGAAGCTTTCTTT
CDR3: CASRRQGVDTEAFF
D: -
V: TRBV7-9
size: many
J: TRBJ1-1

DNA: TGTGCCAGCAGCCGCGGGGGGGCCGAGGATACGCAGTATTTT
CDR3: CASSRGGAEDTQYF
D: TRBD2
V: TRBV6-2/TRBV6-3
size: few
J: TRBJ2-3

DNA: TGTGCCAGCAGCCAAGCCCGGGACATCTTAGTGGGGGAGCTGTTTTTT
CDR3: CASSQARDILVGELFF
D: -
V: TRBV3-1
size: few
J: TRBJ2-2

DNA: TGCAGTGCTAGAGATGGGCGGCAGGGCACAGATACGCAGTATTTT
CDR3: CSARDGRQGTDTQYF
D: -
V: TRBV20-1
size: -
J: TRBJ2-3

DNA: TGTGCCAGCAGCCAACAGGCCGGGGGCAATCAGCCCCAGCATTTT
CDR3: CASSQQAGGNQPQHF
D: -
V: TRBV3-1
size: many
J: TRBJ1-5

DNA: TGTGCCAGCAGTTCCGGACAGGTAATGGACTACGAGCAGTACTTC
CDR3: CASSSGQVMDYEQYF
D: TRBD1
V: TRBV28
size: -
J: TRBJ2-7

DNA: TGTGCCAGCAGCTTCGACGGAGCGAACACTGAAGCTTTCTTT
CDR3: CASSFDGANTEAFF
D: -
V: TRBV5-5
size: -
J: TRBJ1-1

DNA: TGTGCCAGCAGCTTCCTCACTGCAGGGGCGAGTGAAGCTTTCTTT
CDR3: CASSFLTAGASEAFF
D: -
V: TRBV5-4
size: -
J: TRBJ1-1

DNA: TGTGCCAGCAGTTACACTACGGATGGCTACACCTTC
CDR3: CASSYTTDGYTF
D: -
V: TRBV6-6
size: few
J: TRBJ1-2

DNA: TGTGCCAGTAGTATTAGGGGGCTAAGCACTTTTTCCGACACCGGGGAGCTGTTTTTT
CDR3: CASSIRGLSTFSDTGELFF
D: TRBD1
V: TRBV19
size: few
J: TRBJ2-2

DNA: TGTGCCAGCAGCTTGGGAGGATCCGACACGCCCCAGCATTTT
CDR3: CASSLGGSDTPQHF
D: -
V: TRBV5-4
size: many
J: TRBJ1-5

DNA: TGTGCCACCGGGACAGGGGCCAATCAGCCCCAGCATTTT
CDR3: CATGTGANQPQHF
D: TRBD1
V: TRBV15
size: -
J: TRBJ1-5

DNA: TGTGCCATCAGCCTGGGACAGGGAAAAGATGAGCAGTTCTTC
CDR3: CAISLGQGKDEQFF
D: TRBD1
V: TRBV10-3
size: -
J: TRBJ2-1

DNA: TGCAGTGCTAGAGGGGGGGGTCCCATATATTTT
CDR3: CSARGGGPIYF
D: -
V: TRBV20-1
size: -
J: TRBJ1-3

DNA: TGTGCCAGCAGCTTAGGCGAGAGAGTAAGGGAAGGGCGCACTGAAGCTTTCTTT
CDR3: CASSLGERVREGRTEAFF
D: -
V: TRBV13
size: many
J: TRBJ1-1

DNA: TGTGCCAGCAGCTTAGCGGGCGGAAACACCATATATTTT
CDR3: CASSLAGGNTIYF
D: -
V: TRBV7-9
size: many
J: TRBJ1-3

DNA: TGTGCCAGCAGCCAGGGACAGGGGCCTGGAACCGGGGAGCTGTTTTTT
CDR3: CASSQGQGPGTGELFF
D: TRBD1
V: TRBV3-1
size: few
J: TRBJ2-2

DNA: TGTGCCAGCAGTTTAAGGGGAGCCGGGACACTTTACGAGCAGTACTTC
CDR3: CASSLRGAGTLYEQYF
D: -
V: TRBV27
size: many
J: TRBJ2-7

DNA: TGTGCCAGCAGCTTGGCCGAGACCCACACTCCCCAGTTCTTC
CDR3: CASSLAETHTPQFF
D: -
V: TRBV5-6
size: -
J: TRBJ2-1

DNA: TGTGCCAGCAGTCTTAGCGGCTTAGCCAAAAACATTCAGTACTTC
CDR3: CASSLSGLAKNIQYF
D: -
V: TRBV6-5
size: -
J: TRBJ2-4

DNA: TGTGCCACGGAAGGACAGGGGACAGATACGCAGTATTTT
CDR3: CATEGQGTDTQYF
D: TRBD1
V: TRBV24-1
size: many
J: TRBJ2-3

DNA: TGCGCCAGCAGCCACCGACAACTTCTTGGCACAGATACGCAGTATTTT
CDR3: CASSHRQLLGTDTQYF
D: -
V: TRBV4-3
size: few
J: TRBJ2-3

DNA: TGCAGTGCTAGATCCACTAGCGGGGGCCAAAGCTCCTACGAGCAGTACTTC
CDR3: CSARSTSGGQSSYEQYF
D: TRBD2
V: TRBV20-1
size: few
J: TRBJ2-7

DNA: TGTGCCAGCAGCTTAGTCGCGACAGCTAATCAGCCCCAGCATTTT
CDR3: CASSLVATANQPQHF
D: -
V: TRBV7-2
size: many
J: TRBJ1-5

DNA: TGTGCCAGCAGCCAGACAAGTTATAATTCACCCCTCCACTTT
CDR3: CASSQTSYNSPLHF
D: -
V: TRBV3-1
size: -
J: TRBJ1-6

DNA: TGTGCCATCGCCGGAGGCAATCAGCCCCAGCATTTT
CDR3: CAIAGGNQPQHF
D: -
V: TRBV10-3
size: many
J: TRBJ1-5

DNA: TGCGCCAGCAGCTTGACAGGGACCAACTACGAGCAGTACTTC
CDR3: CASSLTGTNYEQYF
D: -
V: TRBV5-1
size: -
J: TRBJ2-7

DNA: TGTGCCAGCAGCCTCCTGAGGGGAGGAGGAACGATAAACACTGAAGCTTTCTTT
CDR3: CASSLLRGGGTINTEAFF
D: -
V: TRBV6-1
size: few
J: TRBJ1-1

DNA: TGTGCCACCAGCAGAGATCTAGGGGGCGATGGCTACACCTTC
CDR3: CATSRDLGGDGYTF
D: TRBD1
V: TRBV15
size: -
J: TRBJ1-2

DNA: TGTGCCAGTCCACCAGGACCTACCTATGGCTACACCTTC
CDR3: CASPPGPTYGYTF
D: -
V: TRBV6-1
size: many
J: TRBJ1-2

DNA: TGTGCCAGCAGTAACTGGACTAGCCTGGGCACAGATACGCAGTATTTT
CDR3: CASSNWTSLGTDTQYF
D: TRBD2
V: TRBV6-5
size: -
J: TRBJ2-3

DNA: TGTGCCACCAACCTTGGGAGGAACACTGAAGCTTTCTTT
CDR3: CATNLGRNTEAFF
D: -
V: TRBV19
size: -
J: TRBJ1-1

DNA: TGCAGTGCTTCCGGACTAGCGGGGGGAGACGAGCAGTACTTC
CDR3: CSASGLAGGDEQYF
D: TRBD2
V: TRBV20-1
size: few
J: TRBJ2-7

DNA: TGCGCCAGCAGCCTACTAAACAGGGGGCAGGGGTCACCCCTCCACTTT
CDR3: CASSLLNRGQGSPLHF
D: TRBD1
V: TRBV5-1
size: few
J: TRBJ1-6

DNA: TGTGCCGTAGCGGGGGTCGTCTACGAGCAGTACTTC
CDR3: CAVAGVVYEQYF
D: TRBD2
V: TRBV10-3
size: few
J: TRBJ2-7

DNA: TGTGCCAGCAGTTACTCCGGGACATTCTACAATGAGCAGTTCTTC
CDR3: CASSYSGTFYNEQFF
D: -
V: TRBV6-5
size: -
J: TRBJ2-1

DNA: TGCAGTGCTAGGGGACAGGGGGCAAAGATTTTTTATGAGCAGTACTTC
CDR3: CSARGQGAKIFYEQYF
D: TRBD1
V: TRBV20-1
size: -
J: TRBJ2-7